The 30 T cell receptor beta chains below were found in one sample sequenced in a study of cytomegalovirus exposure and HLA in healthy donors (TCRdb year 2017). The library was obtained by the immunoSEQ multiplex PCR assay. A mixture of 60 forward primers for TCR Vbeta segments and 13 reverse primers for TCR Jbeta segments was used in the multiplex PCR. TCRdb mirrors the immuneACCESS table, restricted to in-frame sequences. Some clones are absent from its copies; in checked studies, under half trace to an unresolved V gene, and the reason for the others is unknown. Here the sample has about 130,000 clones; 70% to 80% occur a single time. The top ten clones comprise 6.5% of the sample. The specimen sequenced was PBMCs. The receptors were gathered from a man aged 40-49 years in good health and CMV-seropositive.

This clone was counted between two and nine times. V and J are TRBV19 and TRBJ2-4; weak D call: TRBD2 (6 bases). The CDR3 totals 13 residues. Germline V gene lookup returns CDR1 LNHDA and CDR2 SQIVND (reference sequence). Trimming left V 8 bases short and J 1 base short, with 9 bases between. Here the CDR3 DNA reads TGTGCCAGTGGGCTAGCGGCCAAAAACATTCAGTACTTC. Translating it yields CASGLAAKNIQYF.

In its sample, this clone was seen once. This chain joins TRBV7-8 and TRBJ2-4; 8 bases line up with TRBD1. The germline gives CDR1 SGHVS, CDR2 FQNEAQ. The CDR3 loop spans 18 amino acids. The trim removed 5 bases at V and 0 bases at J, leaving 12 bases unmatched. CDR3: CASSQWDRPRLAKNIQYF. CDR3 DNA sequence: TGTGCCAGCAGCCAATGGGACAGGCCAAGACTAGCCAAAAACATTCAGTACTTC.

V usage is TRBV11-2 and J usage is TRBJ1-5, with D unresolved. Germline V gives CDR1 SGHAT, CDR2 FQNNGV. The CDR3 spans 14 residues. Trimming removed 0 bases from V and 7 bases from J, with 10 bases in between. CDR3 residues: CASSLDRGGQPQHF. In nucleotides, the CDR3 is TGTGCCAGCAGCTTAGATCGAGGCGGACAGCCCCAGCATTTT.

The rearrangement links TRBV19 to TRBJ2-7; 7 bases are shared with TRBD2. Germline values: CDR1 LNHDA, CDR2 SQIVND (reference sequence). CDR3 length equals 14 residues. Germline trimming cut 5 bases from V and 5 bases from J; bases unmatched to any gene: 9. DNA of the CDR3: TGTGCCAGTAGTCTGGGAGGGTCGGACGACGAGCAGTACTTC. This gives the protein CASSLGGSDDEQYF.

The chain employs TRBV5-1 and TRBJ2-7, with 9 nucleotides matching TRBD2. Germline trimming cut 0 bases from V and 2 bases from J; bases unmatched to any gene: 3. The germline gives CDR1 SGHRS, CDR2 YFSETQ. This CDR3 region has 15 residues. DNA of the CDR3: TGCGCCAGCAGCTTGGCCTTAGCGGGAGCCTACGAGCAGTACTTC. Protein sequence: CASSLALAGAYEQYF.

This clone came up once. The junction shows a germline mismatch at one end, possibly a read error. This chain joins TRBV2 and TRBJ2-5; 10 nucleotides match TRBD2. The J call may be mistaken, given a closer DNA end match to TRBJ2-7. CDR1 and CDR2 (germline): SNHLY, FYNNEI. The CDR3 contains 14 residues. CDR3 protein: CASSSGRASHEQYF. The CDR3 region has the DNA TGTGCCAGCAGCAGCGGGAGGGCCTCCCACGAGCAGTACTTC.

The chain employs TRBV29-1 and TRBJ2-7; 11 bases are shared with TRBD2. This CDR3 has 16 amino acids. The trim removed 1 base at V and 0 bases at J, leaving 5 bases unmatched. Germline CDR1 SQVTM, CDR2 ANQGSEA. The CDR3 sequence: CSVEALGLAVSYEQYF. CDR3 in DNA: TGCAGCGTTGAAGCTTTGGGACTAGCGGTCTCCTACGAGCAGTACTTC.

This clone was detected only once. The CDR3 DNA is TGTGCCAGCAGTTTATCCAGGGCTCATGGCTACACCTTC. It encodes CASSLSRAHGYTF. V is TRBV27 and J is TRBJ1-2; possibly TRBD1 for D (5 bases). The germline V gene encodes CDR1 MNHEY and CDR2 SMNVEV (reference sequence). With 0 bases removed from V and 6 bases from J, the gap between germline ends came to 8 bases. The CDR3 spans 13 residues.

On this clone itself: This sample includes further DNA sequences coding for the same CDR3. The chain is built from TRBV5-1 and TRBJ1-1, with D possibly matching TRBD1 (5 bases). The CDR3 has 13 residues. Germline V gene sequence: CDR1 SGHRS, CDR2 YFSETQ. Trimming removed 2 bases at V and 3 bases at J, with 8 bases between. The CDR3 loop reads CASSFSGDTEAFF. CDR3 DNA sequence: TGCGCCAGCAGCTTCTCGGGGGACACTGAAGCTTTCTTT.

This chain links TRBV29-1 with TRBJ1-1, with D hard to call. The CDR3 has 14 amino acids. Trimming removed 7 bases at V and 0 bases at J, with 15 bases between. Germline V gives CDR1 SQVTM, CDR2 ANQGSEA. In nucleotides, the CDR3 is TGCAGCGCCGCACAGAGTCAGGTGAACACTGAAGCTTTCTTT. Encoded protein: CSAAQSQVNTEAFF.

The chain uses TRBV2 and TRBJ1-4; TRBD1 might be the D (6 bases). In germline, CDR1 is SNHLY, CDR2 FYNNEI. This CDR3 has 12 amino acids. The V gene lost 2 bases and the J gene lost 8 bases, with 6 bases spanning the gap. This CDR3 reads CASSEQGEKLFF. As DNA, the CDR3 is TGTGCCAGCAGTGAACAGGGGGAAAAACTGTTTTTT.

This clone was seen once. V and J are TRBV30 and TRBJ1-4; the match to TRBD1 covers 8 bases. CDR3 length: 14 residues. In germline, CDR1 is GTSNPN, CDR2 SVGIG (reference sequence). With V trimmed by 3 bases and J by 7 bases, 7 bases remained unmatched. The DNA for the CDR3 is TGTGCCTGGAGCCCCGGACAGGGAGGTGAAAAACTGTTTTTT. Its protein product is CAWSPGQGGEKLFF.

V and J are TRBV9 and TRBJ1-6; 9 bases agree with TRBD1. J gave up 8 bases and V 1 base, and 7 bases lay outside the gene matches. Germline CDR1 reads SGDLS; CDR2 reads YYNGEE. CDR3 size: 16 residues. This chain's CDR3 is CASSVRRDRVHSPLHF. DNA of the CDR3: TGTGCCAGCAGCGTACGCCGGGACAGGGTACATTCACCCCTCCACTTT.

CDR3 sequence (DNA): TGTGCCTGGACCTCTGGAGGGAACACCATATATTTT. Protein product: CAWTSGGNTIYF. This rearrangement joins TRBV30 to TRBJ1-3; D remains unclear. Trimming cost V 4 bases and J 7 bases, with 11 bases left between them. The CDR3 has 12 residues. Germline V gene sequence: CDR1 GTSNPN, CDR2 SVGIG (reference sequence).

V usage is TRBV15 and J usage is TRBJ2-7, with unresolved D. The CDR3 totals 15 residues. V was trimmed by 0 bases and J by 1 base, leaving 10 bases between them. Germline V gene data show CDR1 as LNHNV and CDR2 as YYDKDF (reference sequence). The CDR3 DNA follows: TGTGCCACCAGCAGAGATGAGACTCGGTCCTACGAGCAGTACTTC. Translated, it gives CATSRDETRSYEQYF.

CDR3 in amino acids: CASSLRDRAYEQYF. DNA for the CDR3: TGTGCCAGTAGTCTTCGGGACAGGGCTTACGAGCAGTACTTC. The chain recombines TRBV19 with TRBJ2-7; 9 bases line up with TRBD1. V was clipped by 5 bases and J by 4 bases; unmatched bases: 6. This CDR3 spans 14 amino acids. Germline CDR1 and CDR2: LNHDA and SQIVND (reference sequence). Combining the CDR3 with reference TRBV19 and TRBJ2-7 gives the whole variable domain DGGITQSPKYLFRKEGQNVTLSCEQNLNHDAMYWYRQDPGQGLRLIYYSQIVNDFQKGDIAEGYSVSREKKESFPLTVTSAQKNPTAFYLCASSLRDRAYEQYFGPGTRLTVT.

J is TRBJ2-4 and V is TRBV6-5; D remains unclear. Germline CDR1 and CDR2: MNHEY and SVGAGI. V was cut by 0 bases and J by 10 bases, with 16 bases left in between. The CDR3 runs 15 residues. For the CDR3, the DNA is TGTGCCAGCAGTTACTCGATTTCAACTCTGCAAATTCAGTACTTC. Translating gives CASSYSISTLQIQYF.

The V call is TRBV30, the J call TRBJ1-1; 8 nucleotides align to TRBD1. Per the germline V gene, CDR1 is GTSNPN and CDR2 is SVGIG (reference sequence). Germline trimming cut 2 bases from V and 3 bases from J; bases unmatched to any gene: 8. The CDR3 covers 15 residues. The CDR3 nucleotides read TGTGCCTGGAGTCACAGGGGGTCGGGTGACACTGAAGCTTTCTTT. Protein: CAWSHRGSGDTEAFF. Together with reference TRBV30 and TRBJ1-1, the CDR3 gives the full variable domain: SQTIHQWPATLVQPVGSPLSLECTVEGTSNPNLYWYRQAAGRGLQLLFYSVGIGQISSEVPQNLSASRPQDRQFILSSKKLLLSDSGFYLCAWSHRGSGDTEAFFGQGTRLTVV.

The CDR3 bases are TGCGCCAGCAGCCCCGGCCAGGGGCCGGCAGAAGCTTTCTTT. It is translated as CASSPGQGPAEAFF. J is TRBJ1-1 and V is TRBV5-1; D might be TRBD1 (6 bases). The germline CDR1 and CDR2 sequences are SGHRS and YFSETQ. The germline V and J ends were trimmed by 4 bases and 8 bases, with 18 bases remaining between them. The CDR3 extends over 14 amino acids.

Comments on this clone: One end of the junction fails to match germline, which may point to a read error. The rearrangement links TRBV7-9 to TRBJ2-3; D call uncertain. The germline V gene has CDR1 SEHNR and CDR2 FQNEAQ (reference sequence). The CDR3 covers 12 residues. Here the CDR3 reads CSSSPYTDTQYF. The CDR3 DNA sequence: TGTTCCAGCAGCCCTTACACAGATACGCAGTATTTT.

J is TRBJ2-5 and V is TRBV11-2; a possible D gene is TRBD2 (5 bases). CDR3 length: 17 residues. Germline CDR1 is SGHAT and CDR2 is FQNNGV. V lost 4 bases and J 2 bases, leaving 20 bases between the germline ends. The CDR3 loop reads CASSSDNRGWGQETQYF. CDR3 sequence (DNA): TGTGCCAGCAGCTCCGATAACCGGGGATGGGGACAAGAGACCCAGTACTTC.

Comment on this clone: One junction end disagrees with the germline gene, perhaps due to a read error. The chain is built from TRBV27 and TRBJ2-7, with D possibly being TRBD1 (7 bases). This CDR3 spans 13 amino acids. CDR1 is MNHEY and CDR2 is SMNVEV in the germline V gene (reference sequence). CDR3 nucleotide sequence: TGCCTAGAGGCGGGACAGAATTTCTACGAGCAGTACTTC. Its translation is CLEAGQNFYEQYF.

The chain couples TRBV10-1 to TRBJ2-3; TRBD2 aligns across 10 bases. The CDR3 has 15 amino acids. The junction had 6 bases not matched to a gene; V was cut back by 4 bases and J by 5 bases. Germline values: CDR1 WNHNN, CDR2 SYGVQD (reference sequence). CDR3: CASSVTPSGRDTQYF. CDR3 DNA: TGCGCCAGCAGTGTTACGCCTAGCGGGAGAGATACGCAGTATTTT.

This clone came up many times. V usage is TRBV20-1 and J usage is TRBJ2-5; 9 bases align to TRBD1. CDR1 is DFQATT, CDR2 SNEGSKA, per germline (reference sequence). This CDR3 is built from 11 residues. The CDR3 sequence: CSGQGQETQYF. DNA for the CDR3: TGCAGCGGACAGGGGCAAGAGACCCAGTACTTC.

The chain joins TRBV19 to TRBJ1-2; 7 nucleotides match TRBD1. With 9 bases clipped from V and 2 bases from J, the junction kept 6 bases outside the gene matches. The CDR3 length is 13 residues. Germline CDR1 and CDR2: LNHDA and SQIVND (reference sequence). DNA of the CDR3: TGTGCCAGCCACAGGGGATCAAACTATGGCTACACCTTC. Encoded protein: CASHRGSNYGYTF.

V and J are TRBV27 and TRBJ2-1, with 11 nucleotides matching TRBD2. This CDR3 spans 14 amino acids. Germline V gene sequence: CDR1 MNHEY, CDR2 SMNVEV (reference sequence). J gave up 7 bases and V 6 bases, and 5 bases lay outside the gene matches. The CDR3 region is CASSLGTSGNEQFF. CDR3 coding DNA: TGTGCCAGCAGCCTTGGGACTAGCGGTAATGAGCAGTTCTTC.

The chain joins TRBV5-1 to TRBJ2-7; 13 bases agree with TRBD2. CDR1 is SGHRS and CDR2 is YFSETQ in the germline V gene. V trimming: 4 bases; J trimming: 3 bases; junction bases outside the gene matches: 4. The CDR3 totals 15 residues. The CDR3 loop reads CASSPRTSGSYEQYF. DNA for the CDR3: TGCGCCAGCAGCCCGAGGACTAGCGGGAGCTACGAGCAGTACTTC.

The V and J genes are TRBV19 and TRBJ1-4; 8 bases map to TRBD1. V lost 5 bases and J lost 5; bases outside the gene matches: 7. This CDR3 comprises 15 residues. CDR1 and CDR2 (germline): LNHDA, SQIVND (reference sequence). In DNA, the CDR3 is TGTGCCAGTAGTCAAACCGGGACAGGAAATGAAAAACTGTTTTTT. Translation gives CASSQTGTGNEKLFF.

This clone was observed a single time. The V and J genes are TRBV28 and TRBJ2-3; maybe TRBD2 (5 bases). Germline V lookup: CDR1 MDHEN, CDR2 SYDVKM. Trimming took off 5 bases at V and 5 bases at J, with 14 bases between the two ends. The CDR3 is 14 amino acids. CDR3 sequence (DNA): TGTGCCAGCAGTACTGGGCCTGAGGGAGATACGCAGTATTTT. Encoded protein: CASSTGPEGDTQYF.

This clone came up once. CDR3 sequence (DNA): TGCGCCAGCAGCTTGGGAGGGCCCGTTCCGGCAGATACGCAGTATTTT. Residues: CASSLGGPVPADTQYF. This chain links TRBV5-1 with TRBJ2-3; maybe TRBD2 (5 bases). Trimming took off 0 bases at V and 4 bases at J, with 15 bases between the two ends. The CDR3 has 16 amino acids. Germline lookup yields CDR1 SGHRS and CDR2 YFSETQ.